What follows is one TCR beta chain and its context. The antigen it recognizes is unknown. It may be a read error: a sequence one base away is much more abundant. The CDR3, cysteine through phenylalanine, is 18 amino acids long. Only CDR3 DNA is held: 54 bases, read in frame from base 1. The germline V gene (reference sequence) specifies LNHNV as CDR1 and YYDKDF as CDR2. Cut back by 0 bases and 4 bases, the V and J ends lie 18 bases apart. This sample is part of a study of tumor-infiltrating lymphocytes in primary liver carcinoma (dated by TCRdb to the late 2010s). Background on the whole study: Hepatocellular carcinoma (four) or combined HCC and intrahepatic cholangiocarcinoma (one) was present in the five patients, who were three men and two women aged 30 to 69 years. Agilent mRNA microarray profiling was performed on the 25 tumor region samples to relate TCRbeta repertoire diversity to the local molecular phenotype. TCRbeta repertoire sequencing, expression microarrays and whole-exome sequencing were combined in the study across five regions of each liver tumor, with adjacent normal tissue and blood also included. Roughly 3.5 to 8 million productive TCRbeta reads were obtained per sample, and no significant difference in read depth was found between tissue types. A total of some 35 specimens from 5 patients underwent TCRbeta repertoire sequencing, comprising around 25 tumor regions, 5 adjacent noncancerous liver tissues and 5 peripheral blood samples. Technical replicate repertoires showed high reproducibility, with mean shared-clone rates roughly 0.87 and correlation coefficients above 0.95. Tumors of the five patients were stage T1-T3 N0M0 with maximum diameters of roughly 4.2 to 11 cm. The research as a whole found: A significantly larger repertoire fraction was made up by the top 250 clones in tumors than in blood (p = 0.039). Repertoire overlap was found to be higher between tumor regions (mean around 35%) than between tumor-adjacent (approximately 17%) or tumor-blood (about 14%) pairs, consistent with antigen-driven expansion. Only about 7.5-25% of top clones were found in all five regions of a tumor, suggesting spatial heterogeneity of tumor-infiltrating T cells. Because only the TCR beta chain was sequenced and unpaired alpha chains were not captured, true repertoire diversity is likely underestimated. Because the samples were bulk and unsorted, CD4+ and CD8+ T cell repertoires could not be compared. With just a few patients in the study, the authors point out that the findings should be validated in a larger study.

Without any cell sorting, total RNA and DNA were co-extracted from approximately 22-30 mg of bulk tissue using the AllPrep DNA/RNA mini kit. Four or five patients with histopathologically diagnosed primary liver carcinoma underwent surgical resection in China between late 2015 and early 2016. At the time of sampling, the patients were treatment-naive and had chronic HBV infection. Five spatially separated regions were sampled from each tumor: the superior, inferior, left-lateral and right-lateral poles, plus the tumor centre. According to histology, viable tumor cells made up more than 75% of every tumor sample. Fresh tumor and adjacent tissue pieces were bisected, with one half stored in RNAlater at -80 degrees C and the other half sent for histology. Using a constant-region primer and ProtoScript II reverse transcriptase, TCRbeta-specific cDNA was reverse-transcribed from around 500 ng total RNA. Three nested multiplex PCR rounds, following a slightly modified ARM-PCR procedure, were used to build the TCRbeta libraries. Each of the first two PCR rounds ran for nine to eleven cycles and used multiplex TRBV1-TRBV30 forward primers together with a Cbeta reverse primer. A final 25-cycle PCR with Deep VentR polymerase added sample barcodes and Illumina adapters. Amplicons of 200-500 bp were gel-purified with a QIAquick gel extraction kit before sequencing. An Illumina HiSeq 2500 was used to sequence the TCRbeta amplicons, generating 250-bp paired-end reads. The original methods were these. Reads were quality-trimmed with Trimmomatic v0.33, and paired reads were merged with FLASH v1.2.11 to recover full CDR3 sequences. V, D and J germline segments were assigned to the rearranged TCRbeta sequences using MiGEC v1.2.1b. Clonotype statistics and Shannon-Wiener diversity indices were calculated with VDJtools v1.0.0. Except for diversity analysis, only the 250 most abundant clonotypes of each sample were used in subsequent analyses to reduce sampling bias. TCRdb's own reprocessing of the public reads used fastp at Q25 and MiXCR and kept productive beta chains. Rows are combined by CDR3 protein, so each entry shows the most common genes and DNA. TCRdb's processing, not the authors', yielded these V and J calls. Across this sample there are tens of thousands of distinct CDR3 sequences, with less than 75% seen only once. Jointly, the top ten make up roughly 27% of the sample.

Recombination linked TRBV15 to TRBJ2-2, with TRBD1 tentatively as D gene (6 bases match). Input material: liver tumor tissue from sampling region 5. The sample's cell subset or site, from its label and the paper: tumor region T5, tumor centre. The receptor was derived from a man aged 40-49 years with primary liver carcinoma and hepatitis B virus infection. The CDR3 loop reads CATSRDSATTGVTGELFF. At the DNA level, the sequence is TGTGCCACCAGCAGAGATTCTGCGACGACAGGAGTCACCGGGGAGCTGTTTTTT.